The present TCR beta chain was sequenced within a study of Ad26.COV2.S vaccination and SARS-CoV-2 variants. The protocol was immunoSEQ multiplex PCR, while the TCRdb copy is restricted to in-frame clones and leaves out a portion. The table shows roughly 250,000 clones, with 70% to 90% occurring only once. CDR3 size: 13 residues. Germline CDR1 SGHTA, CDR2 FQGTGA. The V gene lost 1 base and the J gene lost 5 bases, with 6 bases spanning the gap. The treatment here: around 19 received Ad26.COV2.S at low or high dose, single or two shots; about 5 received placebo; per-sample allocation not given. All samples were drawn on day 63, counting from the first vaccine or placebo injection.

The receptor comes from a person between 18 and 59 years old who received the Ad26.COV2.S COVID-19 vaccine or a placebo. This chain joins TRBV7-3 and TRBJ2-1; TRBD1 might be the D (6 bases). Specimen: peripheral blood, collected in a trial of Ad26.COV2.S vaccine versus placebo. CDR3 bases: TGTGCCAGCAGCTTAAACAGGGACAATGAGCAGTTCTTC. It translates to CASSLNRDNEQFF.